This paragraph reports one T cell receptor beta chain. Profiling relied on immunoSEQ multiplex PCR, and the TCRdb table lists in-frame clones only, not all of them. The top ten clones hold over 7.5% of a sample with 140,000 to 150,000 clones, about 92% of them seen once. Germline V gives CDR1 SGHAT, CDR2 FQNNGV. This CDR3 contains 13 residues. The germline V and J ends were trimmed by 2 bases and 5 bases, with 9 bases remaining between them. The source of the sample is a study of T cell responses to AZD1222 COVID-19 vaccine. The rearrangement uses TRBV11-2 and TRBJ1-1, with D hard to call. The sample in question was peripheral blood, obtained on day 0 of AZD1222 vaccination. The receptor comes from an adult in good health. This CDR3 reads CASSLRRVTEAFF. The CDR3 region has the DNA TGTGCCAGCAGCTTACGTCGCGTTACTGAAGCTTTCTTT.